Following are 25 T cell receptor beta chains from one sample sequenced in a study of preoperative IRX-2 immunotherapy in early breast cancer. Treatment specified: preoperative locoregional IRX-2 cytokine immunotherapy. Sequenced by immunoSEQ multiplex PCR; TCRdb stores in-frame clones only, minus some. The table has around 5,600 clones, roughly 67% seen once; the top ten hold 13% to 15%. The starting material was tumor tissue, obtained before IRX-2 immunotherapy. These receptors all stem from a human donor with breast cancer.

This chain uses TRBV14 with TRBJ1-4; D unclear. CDR3 length equals 17 residues. V shed 2 bases and J shed 4 bases, with 17 bases lying between them. Germline-derived CDR1 and CDR2 are SGHDN and FVKESK. The CDR3 spells CASSQPRRSLFNEKLFF. In DNA form, the CDR3 reads TGTGCCAGCAGCCAACCCCGACGGAGCCTATTTAATGAAAAACTGTTTTTT. The full variable domain, with the rest looked up from reference TRBV14 and TRBJ1-4, is EAGVTQFPSHSVIEKGQTVTLRCDPISGHDNLYWYRRVMGKEIKFLLHFVKESKQDESGMPNNRFLAERTGGTYSTLKVQPAELEDSGVYFCASSQPRRSLFNEKLFFGSGTQLSVL.

This chain joins TRBV19 and TRBJ2-7, with 8 positions matching TRBD1. J gave up 3 bases and V 6 bases, and 10 bases lay outside the gene matches. Germline V gene data show CDR1 as LNHDA and CDR2 as SQIVND (reference sequence). The CDR3 sequence is 15 residues long. CDR3 protein: CASSLQGRGLYEQYF. CDR3 coding DNA: TGTGCCAGTAGCCTTCAGGGCAGGGGGCTCTACGAGCAGTACTTC.

This clone appeared once. The CDR3 coding sequence is TGTGCCAGCAGTTACGGACAGGGGGCTGGCTATGGCTACACCTTC. This translates into CASSYGQGAGYGYTF. This chain uses TRBV6-8 with TRBJ1-2; TRBD1 matches at 11 bases. This CDR3 region has 15 residues. Germline CDR1 and CDR2: MNHGY and SAAAGT. Losses at the gene ends were 2 bases for V and 4 bases for J; bases not matched to a gene: 3.

This clone occurred once. The V call is TRBV6-7, the J call TRBJ1-1, with D possibly matching TRBD1 (5 bases). TRBV6-7 is designated an ORF whose function remains uncertain. The CDR3 consists of 13 residues. The ends were cut back, 8 bases at V and 1 base at J, with 11 bases in the middle. The CDR3 DNA reads TGTGCCAGCGCCCGGGGGACGAACACTGAAGCTTTCTTT. Its protein product is CASARGTNTEAFF.

Sample share makes this clone medium-sized. The chain has TRBV11-3 and TRBJ2-1; 12 bases agree with TRBD2. CDR3 length: 14 amino acids. Per the germline V gene, CDR1 is SGHNT and CDR2 is YENEEA. The junction had 1 base not matched to a gene; V was cut back by 2 bases and J by 8 bases. CDR3 nucleotides: TGTGCCAGCAGCTTAAGACTAGCGGGAGATGAGCAGTTCTTC. Translated, it gives CASSLRLAGDEQFF.

The J gene is TRBJ1-1, the V gene TRBV28; 7 bases fit TRBD1. CDR1 MDHEN and CDR2 SYDVKM come from the germline V gene. After removal of 3 bases from V and 4 bases from J, the junction contained 20 bases not matched to a gene. The CDR3 sequence is 19 residues long. The CDR3 spells CASSFPPGRGLTRGTEAFF. CDR3 DNA: TGTGCCAGCAGTTTTCCCCCCGGGAGGGGGCTAACTCGGGGCACTGAAGCTTTCTTT.

This clone was observed a single time. The rearrangement joins TRBV19 to TRBJ2-5; tentatively, D is TRBD2 (5 bases). This CDR3 has 13 amino acids. CDR1 is LNHDA, CDR2 SQIVND, per germline (reference sequence). V lost 5 bases to trimming and J lost 2 bases, with 9 bases between them. The DNA for the CDR3 is TGTGCCAGTAGTCCGAGAGGGCAAGAGACCCAGTACTTC. Translating gives CASSPRGQETQYF.

V is TRBV11-3 and J is TRBJ1-1; tentatively, D is TRBD1 (6 bases). Germline assignment: CDR1 SGHNT and CDR2 YENEEA. The CDR3 loop spans 14 amino acids. With 4 bases removed from V and 1 base from J, the gap between germline ends came to 10 bases. The CDR3 DNA follows: TGTGCCAGCAGCTCACGGACAGCGAACACTGAAGCTTTCTTT. Amino acid sequence: CASSSRTANTEAFF.

The J gene is TRBJ2-1, the V gene TRBV5-1; 10 bases map to TRBD2. Trimming cost V 4 bases and J 4 bases; bases outside gene matches: 8. Per germline, CDR1 SGHRS and CDR2 YFSETQ. The CDR3 runs to 16 residues. Here the CDR3 DNA reads TGCGCCAGCAGCCCCCTAGCGGGAGAGAATTACAATGAGCAGTTCTTC. This codes for CASSPLAGENYNEQFF.

The CDR3 DNA reads TGTGCCAGCAGTTTCTTGGCAGGGGGCAACTATGGCTACACCTTC. This gives the protein CASSFLAGGNYGYTF. This rearrangement joins TRBV28 to TRBJ1-2; TRBD1 agrees at 8 bases. In germline, CDR1 is MDHEN, CDR2 SYDVKM. The CDR3 has 15 residues. The V and J ends lost 3 bases and 2 bases, in that order; junction bases with no gene match: 5.

V usage is TRBV6-8 and J usage is TRBJ2-2, with 9 bases identical to TRBD1. Germline lookup yields CDR1 MNHGY and CDR2 SAAAGT. CDR3 length: 13 residues. Germline trimming cut 10 bases from V and 3 bases from J; bases unmatched to any gene: 3. The CDR3, as DNA: TGTGCCACCCGGACAGGGGACACCGGGGAGCTGTTTTTT. This encodes CATRTGDTGELFF.

This sequence joins TRBV18 and TRBJ1-1; D gene uncertain. The germline gives CDR1 KGHSH, CDR2 LQKENI. The length of the CDR3 is 15 residues. Trimming pared 3 bases from V and 1 base from J, leaving 12 bases between. CDR3 region: CASSPLKISNTEAFF. Written as DNA, the CDR3 is TGTGCCAGCTCACCCCTGAAAATTTCGAACACTGAAGCTTTCTTT.

The genes are TRBV29-1 and TRBJ2-3; D is possibly TRBD1 (6 bases). Trimming cost V 3 bases and J 1 base, with 11 bases left between them. CDR1 SQVTM and CDR2 ANQGSEA come from the germline V gene. This CDR3 has 14 residues. CDR3 DNA sequence: TGCAGCGTTGATACGTCAGGGGGCACAGATACGCAGTATTTT. Its protein is CSVDTSGGTDTQYF.

This clone was recorded a few times. The genes are TRBV30 and TRBJ1-3, with 8 bases identical to TRBD1. J was trimmed by 0 bases and V by 1 base; bases with no gene match: 2. The germline V gene has CDR1 GTSNPN and CDR2 SVGIG (reference sequence). The CDR3 totals 15 residues. The CDR3 protein is CAWSGRGPSGNTIYF. The CDR3 DNA reads as TGTGCCTGGAGTGGCAGGGGGCCCTCTGGAAACACCATATATTTT.

The chain joins TRBV7-7 to TRBJ2-7; D is unresolved. V was shortened by 5 bases and J by 4 bases, with 15 bases between the two germline ends. The germline gives CDR1 SSHAT, CDR2 FNYEAQ (reference sequence). This CDR3 region has 14 residues. The CDR3 spells CASSQDLGLYEQYF. The CDR3 nucleotides read TGTGCCAGCAGCCAAGATCTGGGGTTGTACGAGCAGTACTTC.

This chain links TRBV19 with TRBJ2-5, with TRBD2 matching 9 bases. Germline CDR1 is LNHDA and CDR2 is SQIVND (reference sequence). V shed 3 bases and J 2 bases; nucleotides not matched to a gene: 10. The CDR3 consists of 17 residues. CDR3 amino acids: CASSIGFAGGPQETQYF. Here the CDR3 DNA reads TGTGCCAGTAGTATCGGGTTTGCGGGAGGGCCGCAAGAGACCCAGTACTTC. Full variable domain (remainder filled in from reference TRBV19 and TRBJ2-5): DGGITQSPKYLFRKEGQNVTLSCEQNLNHDAMYWYRQDPGQGLRLIYYSQIVNDFQKGDIAEGYSVSREKKESFPLTVTSAQKNPTAFYLCASSIGFAGGPQETQYFGPGTRLLVL.

The V gene is TRBV28, the J gene TRBJ1-3, with D possibly matching TRBD1 (6 bases). Germline CDR1 is MDHEN and CDR2 is SYDVKM. V lost 4 bases to trimming and J lost 0 bases, with 10 bases between them. This CDR3 has 15 amino acids. CDR3 in amino acids: CASSSRRGSGNTIYF. The CDR3 DNA follows: TGTGCCAGCAGTTCCCGCAGGGGCTCTGGAAACACCATATATTTT.

This chain joins TRBV22-1 and TRBJ2-7; TRBD2, the table's D call, lacks a check against the DNA. TRBV22-1 is marked as a pseudogene. The CDR3 sequence is 14 residues long. The CDR3 sequence: CASSMGLERYEQYF. In nucleotides, the CDR3 is TGTGCTAGCAGTATGGGACTAGAAAGGTACGAGCAGTACTTC.

The rearrangement uses TRBV5-1 and TRBJ2-1; D ambiguous. Trimming took 1 base from V and 2 from J, leaving 7 bases between them. The CDR3 length is 14 residues. Germline V CDR1 and CDR2: SGHRS, YFSETQ. CDR3 sequence: CASSLPTAYNEQFF. CDR3 in DNA: TGCGCCAGCAGCTTGCCCACAGCCTACAATGAGCAGTTCTTC. The full variable domain, in which reference TRBV5-1 and TRBJ2-1 provide the parts outside the CDR3, is KAGVTQTPRYLIKTRGQQVTLSCSPISGHRSVSWYQQTPGQGLQFLFEYFSETQRNKGNFPGRFSGRQFSNSRSEMNVSTLELGDSALYLCASSLPTAYNEQFFGPGTRLTVL.

The chain is built from TRBV6-8 and TRBJ2-2; a weak D match, TRBD1 (6 bases). Trimming removed 7 bases at V and 8 bases at J, with 17 bases between. The CDR3 is made up of 14 amino acids. Germline lookup yields CDR1 MNHGY and CDR2 SAAAGT. The CDR3 protein is CASMGDTRSGELFF. For the CDR3, the DNA is TGTGCCAGCATGGGGGACACTAGATCGGGGGAGCTGTTTTTT.

Of note for this clone: Other DNA variants within this sample encode the same CDR3. The rearrangement uses TRBV6-8 and TRBJ2-1; no clear D gene. Germline assignment: CDR1 MNHGY and CDR2 SAAAGT. Trimming pared 3 bases from V and 8 bases from J, leaving 8 bases between. The CDR3 loop spans 12 amino acids. CDR3 sequence reads: CASSYFADEQFF. The CDR3 bases are TGTGCCAGCAGTTATTTCGCGGATGAGCAGTTCTTC.

The rearrangement links TRBV28 to TRBJ1-3; unclear D gene. Looked up from germline, CDR1 is MDHEN and CDR2 is SYDVKM. V dropped 1 base and J dropped 3 bases, with 7 bases sitting between them. This CDR3 has 14 residues. DNA for the CDR3: TGTGCCAGCAGTTTATCGGGTCTTGGAAACACCATATATTTT. Encoded protein: CASSLSGLGNTIYF.

This chain links TRBV19 with TRBJ2-7, with 7 positions matching TRBD1. Germline assignment: CDR1 LNHDA and CDR2 SQIVND (reference sequence). The CDR3 covers 12 residues. Trimming removed 10 bases from V and 9 bases from J; junction bases left unmatched: 12. The CDR3 bases are TGTGCCAATCCACAGGGGAGTCCAGCGCAGTACTTC. Translating it yields CANPQGSPAQYF. Full variable domain (missing parts from reference TRBV19 and TRBJ2-7): DGGITQSPKYLFRKEGQNVTLSCEQNLNHDAMYWYRQDPGQGLRLIYYSQIVNDFQKGDIAEGYSVSREKKESFPLTVTSAQKNPTAFYLCANPQGSPAQYFGPGTRLTVT.

This chain uses TRBV19 with TRBJ1-3; D is uncertain. There are 17 residues in the CDR3. CDR1 and CDR2 from the germline V gene are LNHDA and SQIVND (reference sequence). V lost 2 bases and J 2 bases, leaving 16 bases between the germline ends. The CDR3 is CASSISHGSAAGNTIYF. CDR3 sequence (DNA): TGTGCCAGTAGTATATCTCACGGTTCCGCGGCTGGAAACACCATATATTTT.

In nucleotides, the CDR3 is TGCGCCAGCAGCTTGGGGGGGACAGTCAACTACGAGCAGTACTTC. As protein: CASSLGGTVNYEQYF. This chain links TRBV5-1 with TRBJ2-7; 7 nucleotides match TRBD1. CDR3 length: 15 residues. Germline V gene data show CDR1 as SGHRS and CDR2 as YFSETQ. Trimming at V came to 0 bases and at J to 3 bases, leaving 6 bases not matched to a gene.